These 28 T cell receptor beta chains were all obtained from the same sample, sequenced in a study of blood T cell repertoires in COVID-19. This table comes from immunoSEQ multiplex PCR, and its TCRdb copy is limited to in-frame clones, with some not included. This table holds about 260,000 clones, approximately 89% found once. Sequencing used peripheral blood. The receptors derive from a middle-aged man with active or convalescent COVID-19.

This clone came up once. The chain carries TRBV19 and TRBJ1-1; D remains ambiguous. Between the trimmed V and J ends, which lost 4 bases and 0 bases, there was a span of 9 bases. In germline, CDR1 is LNHDA, CDR2 SQIVND (reference sequence). The CDR3 extends over 14 amino acids. CDR3 nucleotide sequence: TGTGCCAGTAGTACTAGTAGTATGAACACTGAAGCTTTCTTT. It encodes CASSTSSMNTEAFF.

The J gene is TRBJ2-2, the V gene TRBV7-3; D perhaps matches TRBD1 (7 bases). The V end lost 4 bases, the J end lost 6 bases, and 12 bases lay between the germline ends. CDR1 is SGHTA, CDR2 FQGTGA, per germline. CDR3 length: 14 amino acids. The CDR3 sequence: CASSYQGGPGELFF. CDR3 nucleotides: TGTGCCAGCAGCTACCAGGGGGGCCCCGGGGAGCTGTTTTTT.

This clone has more than one count but fewer than ten. The chain joins TRBV12-5 to TRBJ1-5, with 10 bases identical to TRBD1. The trim removed 6 bases at V and 2 bases at J, leaving 7 bases unmatched. Per germline, CDR1 LGHNT and CDR2 FRNRAP. The CDR3 has 16 amino acids. The CDR3 protein is CASGPGTGVGNQPQHF. CDR3 DNA: TGTGCTAGTGGCCCCGGGACAGGGGTCGGCAATCAGCCCCAGCATTTT. Using reference TRBV12-5 and TRBJ1-5 for the parts outside the CDR3, the full variable domain is DARVTQTPRHKVTEMGQEVTMRCQPILGHNTVFWYRQTMMQGLELLAYFRNRAPLDDSGMPKDRFSAEMPDATLATLKIQPSEPRDSAVYFCASGPGTGVGNQPQHFGDGTRLSIL.

This chain connects TRBV2 to TRBJ1-4; maybe TRBD1 (5 bases). Trimming left V 3 bases short and J 3 bases short, with 8 bases between. This CDR3 spans 14 amino acids. Per the germline V gene, CDR1 is SNHLY and CDR2 is FYNNEI. The CDR3 protein is CASSEGGANEKLFF. The CDR3 DNA sequence: TGTGCCAGCAGTGAGGGGGGTGCTAATGAAAAACTGTTTTTT. Variable domain in full (rest from reference TRBV2 and TRBJ1-4): EPEVTQTPSHQVTQMGQEVILRCVPISNHLYFYWYRQILGQKVEFLVSFYNNEISEKSEIFDDQFSVERPDGSNFTLKIRSTKLEDSAMYFCASSEGGANEKLFFGSGTQLSVL.

This rearrangement joins TRBV7-2 to TRBJ2-1; TRBD2 aligns across 10 bases. CDR1 and CDR2 (germline): SGHTA, FQGNSA. The CDR3 loop spans 16 amino acids. V shed 2 bases, J shed 9 bases, and the junction held 10 bases outside the gene matches. CDR3: CASSLKASGGGSEQFF. The CDR3 region has the DNA TGTGCCAGCAGCTTAAAAGCTAGCGGGGGTGGAAGTGAGCAGTTCTTC.

The J gene is TRBJ1-2, the V gene TRBV29-1, with D unresolved. The CDR3 has 11 residues. Per the germline V gene, CDR1 is SQVTM and CDR2 is ANQGSEA. Trimming left V 6 bases short and J 7 bases short, with 12 bases between. CDR3 region: CSVPSGGGYTF. CDR3 sequence (DNA): TGCAGCGTACCATCCGGTGGTGGCTACACCTTC.

V usage is TRBV10-3 and J usage is TRBJ1-1; possible D gene TRBD1, 5 bases. The CDR3 has 15 amino acids. Germline V gene sequence: CDR1 ENHRY, CDR2 SYGVKD. V dropped 0 bases and J dropped 4 bases, with 12 bases sitting between them. For the CDR3, the DNA is TGTGCCATCAGTGAGTCGGGGCGGGGGACCACTGAAGCTTTCTTT. Translated: CAISESGRGTTEAFF.

The chain couples TRBV24-1 to TRBJ1-4, with 8 bases aligning to TRBD1. After removal of 4 bases from V and 8 bases from J, the junction contained 8 bases not matched to a gene. The CDR3 length is 15 residues. Germline-derived CDR1 and CDR2 are KGHDR and SFDVKD. This CDR3 reads CATSDPGQGEEKLFF. CDR3 nucleotides: TGTGCCACCAGTGACCCCGGACAGGGCGAGGAAAAACTGTTTTTT.

The gene calls are TRBV25-1 and TRBJ1-6, with D unclear. Trimming pared 1 base from V and 8 bases from J, leaving 6 bases between. The V gene's germline CDR1 is MGHDK and CDR2 SYGVNS. CDR3 length equals 13 residues. The CDR3 DNA reads as TGTGCCAGCAGTGAATCTGTCTATTCACCCCTCCACTTT. Translating it yields CASSESVYSPLHF.

The CDR3: CSVEGRQGNSPLHF. CDR3 in DNA: TGCAGCGTTGAGGGGCGGCAGGGAAATTCACCCCTCCACTTT. This chain connects TRBV29-1 to TRBJ1-6; the D gene is possibly TRBD1 (5 bases). CDR3 length: 14 amino acids. Looked up from germline, CDR1 is SQVTM and CDR2 is ANQGSEA. V dropped 3 bases and J dropped 7 bases, with 13 bases sitting between them.

The J gene is TRBJ2-1, the V gene TRBV7-8; 16 bases are shared with TRBD2. The CDR3 extends over 17 amino acids. V trimming: 6 bases; J trimming: 6 bases; junction bases outside the gene matches: 8. Per germline, CDR1 SGHVS and CDR2 FQNEAQ. CDR3 nucleotides: TGTGCCAGCAGATCGGGACTAGCGGGAGGGTTTAGCAATGAGCAGTTCTTC. It codes for CASRSGLAGGFSNEQFF.

The rearrangement uses TRBV16 and TRBJ2-7; the match to TRBD2 covers 7 bases. Looked up from germline, CDR1 is KGHSY and CDR2 is FQNENV. Unmatched junction bases numbered 9, after V lost 8 bases and J lost 5 bases. This CDR3 is 13 amino acids long. CDR3 bases: TGTGCCAGCGCTAATGGGGGGGTCCACGAGCAGTACTTC. Residues: CASANGGVHEQYF.

The chain has TRBV6-6 and TRBJ2-7, with D perhaps matching TRBD1 (5 bases). V lost 4 bases to trimming and J lost 0 bases, with 10 bases between them. The CDR3 runs 14 residues. In germline, CDR1 is MNHNY, CDR2 SVGAGI (reference sequence). The CDR3 DNA sequence: TGTGCCAGCAGTTTTGGGGCGAGCTCCTACGAGCAGTACTTC. Encoded protein: CASSFGASSYEQYF.

This clone showed up just once. The chain combines TRBV3-1 (or the pseudogene TRBV3-2) with TRBJ2-7; the match to TRBD2 covers 9 bases. Unmatched junction bases numbered 9, after V lost 6 bases and J lost 3 bases. This CDR3 has 15 residues. The germline CDR1 and CDR2 sequences are LGHDT and YNNKEL (reference sequence). The CDR3 here is CASRGSGGSLYEQYF. DNA for the CDR3: TGTGCCAGCAGGGGAAGCGGGGGGTCCCTCTACGAGCAGTACTTC.

CDR3 residues: CASSTSSGRVYNEQFF. CDR3 coding DNA: TGTGCCAGCAGCACGAGTAGCGGGAGGGTCTACAATGAGCAGTTCTTC. V is TRBV9 and J is TRBJ2-1; the match to TRBD2 covers 11 bases. This CDR3 contains 16 residues. The germline CDR1 and CDR2 sequences are SGDLS and YYNGEE. The V segment lost 4 bases and the J segment 3 bases; nucleotides outside the gene matches: 6.

V and J are TRBV23-1 and TRBJ1-2; 9 nucleotides agree with TRBD1. Being an ORF, TRBV23-1 has a function that is uncertain. Germline trimming cut 4 bases from V and 8 bases from J; bases unmatched to any gene: 11. The CDR3 has 15 residues. In DNA form, the CDR3 reads TGCGCCAGCAGTCGCGATAAGACAGGGGGTAAGGGCTACACCTTC. Its protein is CASSRDKTGGKGYTF.

The chain joins TRBV10-1 to TRBJ1-1, with 7 bases lining up with TRBD1. The V and J ends lost 5 bases and 7 bases, in that order; junction bases with no gene match: 7. The CDR3 runs to 13 residues. Germline loops: CDR1 WNHNN, CDR2 SYGVQD (reference sequence). This CDR3 is CASSPTRQGEAFF. The CDR3 nucleotides are TGCGCCAGCAGTCCTACCAGACAGGGTGAAGCTTTCTTT.

This clone has a handful of counts. The gene calls are TRBV2 and TRBJ2-7; TRBD1 is a possible D gene (6 bases). Germline CDR1 and CDR2: SNHLY and FYNNEI. This CDR3 spans 12 amino acids. With 3 bases removed from V and 3 bases from J, the gap between germline ends came to 6 bases. The DNA for the CDR3 is TGTGCCAGCAGTGAGACAGGCTACGAGCAGTACTTC. Translation: CASSETGYEQYF.

The chain is built from TRBV9 and TRBJ2-1; 7 positions match TRBD2. Germline V gene lookup returns CDR1 SGDLS and CDR2 YYNGEE. The trim removed 0 bases at V and 3 bases at J, leaving 3 bases unmatched. This CDR3 comprises 15 residues. The CDR3 DNA sequence: TGTGCCAGCAGCGTAGGGCCGGGAGGCTACAATGAGCAGTTCTTC. Translation gives CASSVGPGGYNEQFF.

The chain carries TRBV4-1 and TRBJ1-3; a possible D gene is TRBD1 (6 bases). The CDR3 totals 17 residues. V shed 2 bases and J shed 2 bases, with 16 bases lying between them. CDR1 and CDR2 (germline): MGHRA, YSYEKL. The CDR3 is CASSQLPTGTTGNTIYF. The CDR3 DNA sequence: TGCGCCAGCAGCCAACTTCCCACAGGGACGACTGGAAACACCATATATTTT.

This clone has a single count. The chain couples TRBV9 to TRBJ1-1; a possible D gene is TRBD1 (6 bases). The germline CDR1 and CDR2 sequences are SGDLS and YYNGEE. V gave up 4 bases and J gave up 8 bases, with 21 bases separating them. The CDR3 consists of 15 residues. This CDR3 reads CASSLGAAANPEAFF. The CDR3 DNA sequence: TGTGCCAGCAGCTTGGGGGCAGCAGCTAACCCCGAAGCTTTCTTT.

The J gene is TRBJ2-3, the V gene TRBV27, with 7 bases lining up with TRBD1. Germline trimming cut 5 bases from V and 13 bases from J; bases unmatched to any gene: 12. The CDR3 length is 13 residues. Germline V CDR1 and CDR2: MNHEY, SMNVEV (reference sequence). The DNA for the CDR3 is TGTGCCAGCAGTCCAACCCCGGGACAGAAGGAGTATTTT. Protein product: CASSPTPGQKEYF.

The chain links TRBV11-2 to TRBJ2-5; 8 bases are a match to TRBD1. Germline values: CDR1 SGHAT, CDR2 FQNNGV. The CDR3 is 16 residues long. Trimming cost V 5 bases and J 0 bases; bases outside gene matches: 8. The CDR3 region is CASSPGTGAYQETQYF. As DNA, the CDR3 is TGTGCCAGCAGCCCTGGGACAGGCGCCTACCAAGAGACCCAGTACTTC.

This rearrangement joins TRBV10-1 to TRBJ1-1, with 9 bases matching TRBD1. Per the germline V gene, CDR1 is WNHNN and CDR2 is SYGVQD (reference sequence). The CDR3 runs 14 residues. V shed 0 bases, J shed 10 bases, and the junction held 6 bases outside the gene matches. CDR3 protein: CASSESGNRGRAFF. CDR3 nucleotide sequence: TGCGCCAGCAGTGAGTCCGGCAACAGGGGGCGAGCTTTCTTT.

This rearrangement joins TRBV3-1 (or the pseudogene TRBV3-2) to TRBJ1-5, with D possibly TRBD1 on 5 matching bases. Germline CDR1 reads LGHDT; CDR2 reads YNNKEL (reference sequence). V lost 0 bases to trimming and J lost 0 bases, with 9 bases between them. This CDR3 contains 16 residues. Here the CDR3 DNA reads TGTGCCAGCAGCCAAGATGGAGGGGTTAGCAATCAGCCCCAGCATTTT. Encoded protein: CASSQDGGVSNQPQHF.

This sequence joins TRBV7-2 and TRBJ2-7; no definite D call. Germline V gene sequence: CDR1 SGHTA, CDR2 FQGNSA. The V and J ends lost 1 base and 4 bases respectively, with 8 bases between them. There are 13 residues in the CDR3. For the CDR3, the DNA is TGTGCCAGCAGCTTAGGACTTTTTTACGAGCAGTACTTC. The encoded protein is CASSLGLFYEQYF. Supplemented by reference TRBV7-2 and TRBJ2-7, the full variable domain reads GAGVSQSPSNKVTEKGKDVELRCDPISGHTALYWYRQSLGQGLEFLIYFQGNSAPDKSGLPSDRFSAERTGGSVSTLTIQRTQQEDSAVYLCASSLGLFYEQYFGPGTRLTVT.

The chain combines TRBV6-4 with TRBJ2-1; 7 nucleotides line up with TRBD1. Losses at the gene ends were 6 bases for V and 5 bases for J; bases not matched to a gene: 4. CDR1 MRHNA and CDR2 SNTAGT come from the germline V gene. The CDR3 sequence is 13 residues long. CDR3 nucleotide sequence: TGTGCCAGCAGCCGGGACAGAGACAATGAGCAGTTCTTC. Its protein product is CASSRDRDNEQFF.

The chain is built from TRBV3-1 (or the pseudogene TRBV3-2) and TRBJ2-5; 12 bases agree with TRBD2. Per germline, CDR1 LGHDT and CDR2 YNNKEL (reference sequence). This CDR3 is built from 20 residues. Trimming removed 0 bases from V and 3 bases from J; junction bases left unmatched: 14. CDR3 in amino acids: CASSQDETSGRPLTKETQYF. The CDR3 bases are TGTGCCAGCAGCCAAGACGAAACTAGCGGGAGGCCATTAACCAAAGAGACCCAGTACTTC.